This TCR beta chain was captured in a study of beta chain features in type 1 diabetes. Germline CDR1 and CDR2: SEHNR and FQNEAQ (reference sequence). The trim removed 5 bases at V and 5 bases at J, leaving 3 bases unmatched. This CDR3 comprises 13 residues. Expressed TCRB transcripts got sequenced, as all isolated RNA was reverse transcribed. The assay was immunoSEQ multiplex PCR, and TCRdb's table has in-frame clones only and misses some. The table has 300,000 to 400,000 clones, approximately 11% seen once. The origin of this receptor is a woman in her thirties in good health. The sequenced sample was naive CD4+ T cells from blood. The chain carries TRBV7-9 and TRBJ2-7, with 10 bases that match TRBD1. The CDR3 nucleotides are TGTGCCAGCAGCCGAGGGACAGGGGACGAGCAGTACTTC. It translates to CASSRGTGDEQYF.